This entry lists 4 T cell receptor beta chains sequenced from one sample in a study of T cells expressing NK-cell markers. Reprocessing the 5' RACE reads, TCRdb reports a single entry for every CDR3 protein and omits DNA. The sample includes a few hundred thousand distinct CDR3 sequences. Input material: blood T cells: a sorted CD56 or NKG2C T cell subset, CD4+ or CD8+ T cells, or bulk PBMC T cells (not recorded which). These receptors originate from a woman between 45 and 60 years old in good health.

The chain uses TRBV5-1 and TRBJ2-5; the TRBD1 assignment by TCRdb is unverifiable without DNA. Germline V gives CDR1 SGHRS, CDR2 YFSETQ. This CDR3 spans 16 amino acids. This CDR3 reads CASSLGSTGGQETQYF.

J is TRBJ1-1 and V is TRBV2. This CDR3 comprises 13 residues. The V gene's germline CDR1 is SNHLY and CDR2 FYNNEI. The CDR3 reads CASSGSMGTEAFF.

The chain couples TRBV12-3 or TRBV12-4 to TRBJ2-2; the D call from TCRdb, TRBD2, cannot be confirmed without DNA. The CDR3 has 14 amino acids. CDR3 in amino acids: CAGGVKPNTGELFF.

The J gene is TRBJ2-3, the V gene TRBV29-1; TCRdb returns TRBD2, unconfirmable since there is no DNA. The germline V gene encodes CDR1 SQVTM and CDR2 ANQGSEA. This CDR3 region has 15 residues. Here the CDR3 reads CSSQAAGVGTDTQYF.